The text below deals with one T cell receptor beta chain. TCR alpha and beta CDR3 regions were amplified from RNA using iRepertoire nested multiplex PCR. MiXCR, applied by TCRdb to the multiplex PCR reads, yields one record per CDR3 protein. The sample records 100,000 to 150,000 distinct CDR3 sequences, about 22% being singletons. Looked up from germline, CDR1 is SNHLY and CDR2 is FYNNEI. The CDR3 runs to 12 residues. Trimming took off 8 bases at V and 0 bases at J, with 7 bases between the two ends. This entry comes from a study of glioma-infiltrating T cells. This rearrangement joins TRBV2 to TRBJ1-2; no clear D. The source material was glioma tissue, nonneoplastic brain tissue, or PBMCs (not recorded which). The TCR comes from a human donor with low-grade glioma or glioblastoma, undergoing nonglioma brain surgery, or in good health (not recorded which). The CDR3 DNA reads TGTGCCAGCCTACAGACTAACTATGGCTACACCTTC. Protein product: CASLQTNYGYTF.